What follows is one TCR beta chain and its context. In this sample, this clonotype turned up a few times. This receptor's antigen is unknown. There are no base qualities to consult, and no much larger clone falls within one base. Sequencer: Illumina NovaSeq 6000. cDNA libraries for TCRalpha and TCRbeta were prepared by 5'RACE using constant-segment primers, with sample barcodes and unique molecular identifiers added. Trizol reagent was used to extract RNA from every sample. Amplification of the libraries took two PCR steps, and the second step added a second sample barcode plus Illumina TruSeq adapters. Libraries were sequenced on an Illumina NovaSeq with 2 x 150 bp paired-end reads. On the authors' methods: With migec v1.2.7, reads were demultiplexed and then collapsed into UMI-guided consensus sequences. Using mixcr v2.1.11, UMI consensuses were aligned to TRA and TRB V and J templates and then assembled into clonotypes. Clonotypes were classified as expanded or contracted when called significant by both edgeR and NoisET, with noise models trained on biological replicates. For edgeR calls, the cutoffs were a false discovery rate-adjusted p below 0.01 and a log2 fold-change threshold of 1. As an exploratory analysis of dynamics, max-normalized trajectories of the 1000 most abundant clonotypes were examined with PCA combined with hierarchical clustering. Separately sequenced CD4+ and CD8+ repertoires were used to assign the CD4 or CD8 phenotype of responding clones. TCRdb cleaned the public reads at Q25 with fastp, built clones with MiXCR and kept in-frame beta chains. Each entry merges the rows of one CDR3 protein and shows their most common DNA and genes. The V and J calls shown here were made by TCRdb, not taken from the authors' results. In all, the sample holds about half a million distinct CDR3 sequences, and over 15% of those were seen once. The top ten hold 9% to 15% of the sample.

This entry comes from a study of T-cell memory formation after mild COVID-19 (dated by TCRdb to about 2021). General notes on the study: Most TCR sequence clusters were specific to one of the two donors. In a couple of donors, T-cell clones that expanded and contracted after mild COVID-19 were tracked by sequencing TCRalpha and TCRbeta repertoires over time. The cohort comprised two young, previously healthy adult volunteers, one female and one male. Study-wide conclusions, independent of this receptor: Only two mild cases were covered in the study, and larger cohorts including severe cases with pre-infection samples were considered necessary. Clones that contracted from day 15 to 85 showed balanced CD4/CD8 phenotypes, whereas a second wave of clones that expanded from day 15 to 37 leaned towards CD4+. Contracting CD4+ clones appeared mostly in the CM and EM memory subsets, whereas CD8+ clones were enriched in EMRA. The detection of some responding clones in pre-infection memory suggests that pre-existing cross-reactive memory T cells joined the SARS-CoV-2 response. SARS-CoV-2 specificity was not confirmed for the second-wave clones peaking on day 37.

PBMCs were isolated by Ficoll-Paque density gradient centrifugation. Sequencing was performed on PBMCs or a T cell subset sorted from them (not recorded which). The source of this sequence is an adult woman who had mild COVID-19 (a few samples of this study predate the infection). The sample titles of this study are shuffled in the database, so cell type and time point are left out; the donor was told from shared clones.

The CDR3 amino acid sequence is: CASSQGAGQLANEQFF. The nucleotide sequence is given as TGCGCCAGCAGCCAAGGAGCGGGGCAGTTGGCCAATGAGCAGTTCTTC. The rearrangement combines TRBV4-1 with TRBJ2-1; TRBD2 matches 7 bases in the middle. Per the germline V gene, MGHRA is the CDR1 and YSYEKL is the CDR2. Reading from cysteine to phenylalanine, the CDR3 counts 16 amino acids. The read is trimmed to its CDR3 DNA, 48 bases read in frame from base 1. Germline trimming: 1 base from V, 6 bases from J; junction bases outside gene matches: 9.